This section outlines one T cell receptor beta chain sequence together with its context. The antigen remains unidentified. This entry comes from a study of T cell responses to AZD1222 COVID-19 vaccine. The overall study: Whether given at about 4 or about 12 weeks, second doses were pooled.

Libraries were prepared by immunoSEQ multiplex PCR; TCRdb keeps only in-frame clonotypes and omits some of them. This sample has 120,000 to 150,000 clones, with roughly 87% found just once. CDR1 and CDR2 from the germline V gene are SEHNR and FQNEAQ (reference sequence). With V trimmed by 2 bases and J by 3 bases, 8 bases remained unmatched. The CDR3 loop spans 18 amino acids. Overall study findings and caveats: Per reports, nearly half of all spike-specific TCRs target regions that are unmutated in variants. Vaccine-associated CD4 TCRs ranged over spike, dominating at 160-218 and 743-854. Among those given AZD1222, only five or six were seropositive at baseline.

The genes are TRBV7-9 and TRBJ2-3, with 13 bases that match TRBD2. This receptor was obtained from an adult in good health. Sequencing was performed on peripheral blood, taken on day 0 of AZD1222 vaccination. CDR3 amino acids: CASSLRTSGSPGTDTQYF. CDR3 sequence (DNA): TGTGCCAGCAGCTTACGGACTAGCGGGAGCCCCGGGACAGATACGCAGTATTTT.